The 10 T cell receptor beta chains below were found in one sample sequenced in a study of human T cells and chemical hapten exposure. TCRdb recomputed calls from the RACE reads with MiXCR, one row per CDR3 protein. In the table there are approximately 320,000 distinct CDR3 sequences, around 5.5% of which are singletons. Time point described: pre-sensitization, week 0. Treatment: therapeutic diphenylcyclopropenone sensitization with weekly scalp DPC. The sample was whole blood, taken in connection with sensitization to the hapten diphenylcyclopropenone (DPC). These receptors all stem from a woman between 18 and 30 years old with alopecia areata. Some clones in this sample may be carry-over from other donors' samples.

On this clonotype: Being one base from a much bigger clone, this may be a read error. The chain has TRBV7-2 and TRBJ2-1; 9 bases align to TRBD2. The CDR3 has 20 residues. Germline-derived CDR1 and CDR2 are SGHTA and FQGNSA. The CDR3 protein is CVSSPWAVLRGGRKSEEQFF. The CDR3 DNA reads TGTGTCAGCAGCCCTTGGGCGGTGTTGCGGGGGGGCCGTAAAAGTGAGGAGCAGTTCTTC. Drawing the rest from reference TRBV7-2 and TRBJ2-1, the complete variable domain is GAGVSQSPSNKVTEKGKDVELRCDPISGHTALYWYRQSLGQGLEFLIYFQGNSAPDKSGLPSDRFSAERTGGSVSTLTIQRTQQEDSAVYLCVSSPWAVLRGGRKSEEQFFGPGTRLTVL.

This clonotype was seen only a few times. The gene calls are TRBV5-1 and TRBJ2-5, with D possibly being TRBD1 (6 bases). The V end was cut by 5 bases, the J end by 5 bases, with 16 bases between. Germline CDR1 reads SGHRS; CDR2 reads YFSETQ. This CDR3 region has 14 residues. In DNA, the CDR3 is TGCGCCAGCAGAGGGGGACCAGACGGGGAGACCCAGTACTTC. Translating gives CASRGGPDGETQYF.

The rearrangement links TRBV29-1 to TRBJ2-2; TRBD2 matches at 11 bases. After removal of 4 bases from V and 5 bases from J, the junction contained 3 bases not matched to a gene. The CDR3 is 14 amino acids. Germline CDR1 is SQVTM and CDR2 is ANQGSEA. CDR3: CSVGLAGRTGELFF. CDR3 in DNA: TGCAGCGTTGGACTAGCGGGGAGGACCGGGGAGCTGTTTTTT.

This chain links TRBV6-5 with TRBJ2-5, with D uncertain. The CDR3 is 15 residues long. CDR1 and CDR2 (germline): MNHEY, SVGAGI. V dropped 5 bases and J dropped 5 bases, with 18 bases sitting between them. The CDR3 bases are TGTGCCAGCAGTCGCGTCTTCGCGGTCACGGAGACCCAGTACTTC. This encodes CASSRVFAVTETQYF.

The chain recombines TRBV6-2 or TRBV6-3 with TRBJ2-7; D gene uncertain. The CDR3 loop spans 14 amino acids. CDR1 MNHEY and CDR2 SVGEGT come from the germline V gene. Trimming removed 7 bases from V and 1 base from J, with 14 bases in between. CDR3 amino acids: CASTDTMSSYEQYF. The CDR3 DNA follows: TGTGCCAGCACCGACACGATGTCATCCTACGAGCAGTACTTC.

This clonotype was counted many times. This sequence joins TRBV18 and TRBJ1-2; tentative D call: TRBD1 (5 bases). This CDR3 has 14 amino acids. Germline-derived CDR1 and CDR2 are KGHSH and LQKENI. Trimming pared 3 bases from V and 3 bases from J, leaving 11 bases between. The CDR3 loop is CASSPLGTDYGYTF. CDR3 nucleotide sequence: TGTGCCAGCTCACCGCTCGGGACGGACTATGGCTACACCTTC.

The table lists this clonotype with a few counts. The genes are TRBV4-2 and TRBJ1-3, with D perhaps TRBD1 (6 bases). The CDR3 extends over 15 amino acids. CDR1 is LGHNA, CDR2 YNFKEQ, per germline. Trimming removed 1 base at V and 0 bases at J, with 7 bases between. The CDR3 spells CASSQGDNSGNTIYF. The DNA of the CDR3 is TGTGCCAGCAGCCAAGGGGACAACTCTGGAAACACCATATATTTT.

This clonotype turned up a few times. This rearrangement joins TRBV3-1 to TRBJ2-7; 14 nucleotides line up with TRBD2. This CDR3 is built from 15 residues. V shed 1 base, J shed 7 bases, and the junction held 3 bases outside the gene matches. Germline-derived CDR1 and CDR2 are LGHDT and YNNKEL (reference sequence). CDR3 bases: TGTGCCAGCAGCCAAGGACTAGCGGGGGGGCAAGAGCAGTACTTC. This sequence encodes CASSQGLAGGQEQYF.

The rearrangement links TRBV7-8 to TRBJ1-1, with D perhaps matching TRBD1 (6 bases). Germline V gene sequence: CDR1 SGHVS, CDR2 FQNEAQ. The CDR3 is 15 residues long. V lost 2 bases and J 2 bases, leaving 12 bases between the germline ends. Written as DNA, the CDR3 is TGTGCCAGCAGCTTATCTTCTGGGACAAACACTGAAGCTTTCTTT. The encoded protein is CASSLSSGTNTEAFF.

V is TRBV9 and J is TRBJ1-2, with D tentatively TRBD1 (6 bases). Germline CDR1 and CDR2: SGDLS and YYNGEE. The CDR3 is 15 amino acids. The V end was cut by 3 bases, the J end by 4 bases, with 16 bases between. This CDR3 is CASSAGGAGAYGYTF. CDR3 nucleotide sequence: TGTGCCAGCAGCGCCGGAGGGGCAGGGGCCTATGGCTACACCTTC.